One and the same sample provided the 17 T cell receptor beta chains below, sequenced in a study of neoadjuvant anti-PD-1 for oral cavity cancer. The repertoire was sequenced with immunoSEQ multiplex PCR; TCRdb's copy has only in-frame clones and lacks some. The profile shows around 16,000 clones, approximately 75% of them singletons. Material: PBMCs, obtained before nivolumab (anti-PD-1) treatment. These receptors all come from a person aged 40-85 years with oral cavity squamous cell carcinoma.

V is TRBV30 and J is TRBJ2-7; a possible D gene is TRBD2 (5 bases). This CDR3 contains 14 residues. Germline CDR1 is GTSNPN and CDR2 is SVGIG (reference sequence). Trimming removed 6 bases from V and 6 bases from J, with 21 bases in between. CDR3 DNA: TGTGCCTGCCTAGGACGGAAATTCCGGGGCGAGCAGTACTTC. This translates into CACLGRKFRGEQYF.

The chain recombines TRBV5-6 with TRBJ1-2; D ambiguous. This CDR3 comprises 15 residues. Trimming pared 1 base from V and 4 bases from J, leaving 14 bases between. Germline CDR1 is SGHDT and CDR2 is YYEEEE. The CDR3 DNA follows: TGTGCCAGCAGCTTGACCGGGTCGGTCCCCTATGGCTACACCTTC. Protein: CASSLTGSVPYGYTF.

This clone has a single count. The gene calls are TRBV7-8 and TRBJ1-1, with D hard to call. V lost 1 base and J lost 1, with 7 bases in between. CDR3 length equals 14 residues. Germline V gives CDR1 SGHVS, CDR2 FQNEAQ. The CDR3 loop is CASSLGPGNTEAFF. The CDR3 nucleotides read TGTGCCAGCAGCTTAGGGCCGGGGAACACTGAAGCTTTCTTT.

The chain links TRBV6-6 to TRBJ2-7, with TRBD2 matching over 10 bases. Germline trimming cut 6 bases from V and 2 bases from J; bases unmatched to any gene: 4. Germline V gene lookup returns CDR1 MNHNY and CDR2 SVGAGI (reference sequence). The CDR3 has 14 amino acids. The CDR3 reads CASRTSGRTYEQYF. CDR3 in DNA: TGTGCCAGCAGGACTAGCGGGCGAACCTACGAGCAGTACTTC.

V usage is TRBV7-2 and J usage is TRBJ2-5; D might be TRBD2 (7 bases). Germline loops: CDR1 SGHTA, CDR2 FQGNSA. Trimming left V 5 bases short and J 5 bases short, with 15 bases between. The length of the CDR3 is 14 residues. The CDR3 DNA reads TGTGCCAGCAGCCAAGGGGGGGCTGGGGAGACCCAGTACTTC. This gives the protein CASSQGGAGETQYF.

The chain recombines TRBV5-6 with TRBJ2-2, with TRBD2 matching 9 bases. V trimming: 4 bases; J trimming: 3 bases; junction bases outside the gene matches: 7. The CDR3 runs 16 residues. Looked up from germline, CDR1 is SGHDT and CDR2 is YYEEEE. CDR3 sequence reads: CASSGASGRYTGELFF. CDR3 nucleotides: TGTGCCAGCAGCGGCGCGAGCGGGAGGTACACCGGGGAGCTGTTTTTT.

This rearrangement joins TRBV7-9 to TRBJ2-5, with 9 bases aligning to TRBD1. Germline V gene sequence: CDR1 SEHNR, CDR2 FQNEAQ (reference sequence). V was pared by 5 bases and J by 4 bases, with 11 bases of the junction left unmatched. The CDR3 loop spans 16 amino acids. CDR3 DNA sequence: TGTGCCAGCAGCCGACTCGGGACAGGGCAAGGAGAGACCCAGTACTTC. This codes for CASSRLGTGQGETQYF.

This chain joins TRBV5-4 and TRBJ2-7; D gene ambiguous. The CDR3 spans 14 residues. V was pared by 2 bases and J by 3 bases, with 12 bases between. Germline V lookup: CDR1 SGHNT, CDR2 YYREEE (reference sequence). Written as DNA, the CDR3 is TGTGCCAGCAGCTTAGGTAGAATAAGCTACGAGCAGTACTTC. Translated: CASSLGRISYEQYF.

V and J are TRBV19 and TRBJ2-4, with no clear D. The CDR3 runs 16 residues. Germline CDR1 reads LNHDA; CDR2 reads SQIVND (reference sequence). Trimming shortened V by 11 bases and J by 0 bases, and 20 bases separated the two germline ends. The CDR3 reads CACSLRPVLAKNIQYF. In nucleotides, the CDR3 is TGTGCCTGTTCCCTCAGACCAGTACTAGCCAAAAACATTCAGTACTTC.

The chain's CDR3 is CASRGGWGNSPLHF. CDR3 bases: TGTGCCAGCCGAGGGGGTTGGGGTAATTCACCCCTCCACTTT. The chain uses TRBV6-5 and TRBJ1-6; the D gene is possibly TRBD1 (6 bases). The CDR3 loop spans 14 amino acids. Germline-derived CDR1 and CDR2 are MNHEY and SVGAGI. Trimming stripped 8 bases from V and 6 bases from J, with 14 bases between.

The gene calls are TRBV6-1 and TRBJ2-7; D remains unclear. The germline gives CDR1 MNHNS, CDR2 SASEGT. The CDR3 sequence is 12 residues long. V gave up 3 bases and J gave up 3 bases, with 6 bases separating them. CDR3 sequence (DNA): TGTGCCAGCAGTGATTTCCGCTACGAGCAGTACTTC. Protein sequence: CASSDFRYEQYF.

The V and J genes are TRBV29-1 and TRBJ1-1; TRBD1 matches 8 bases. The germline gives CDR1 SQVTM, CDR2 ANQGSEA. The V and J ends lost 6 bases and 4 bases, in that order; junction bases with no gene match: 7. This CDR3 spans 13 amino acids. CDR3 amino acids: CSVVRGRVTEAFF. The CDR3 DNA reads TGCAGCGTGGTCAGGGGGCGCGTCACTGAAGCTTTCTTT.

The chain uses TRBV21-1 and TRBJ2-5; TRBD1 is the table's D call, not checked against the DNA. TRBV21-1 is a listed pseudogene. The CDR3 sequence is 13 residues long. The chain's CDR3 is CASSAQGHETQYF. For the CDR3, the DNA is TGTGCCAGCAGCGCACAGGGTCATGAGACCCAGTACTTC.

The chain employs TRBV6-5 and TRBJ1-5; D unresolved. Germline CDR1 is MNHEY and CDR2 is SVGAGI. The ends were cut back, 4 bases at V and 0 bases at J, with 13 bases in the middle. There are 16 residues in the CDR3. The CDR3 DNA reads as TGTGCCAGCAGTTCCCCGGCGGGGTATAGCAATCAGCCCCAGCATTTT. Protein product: CASSSPAGYSNQPQHF.

The genes are TRBV27 and TRBJ2-3, with D perhaps being TRBD1 or TRBD2 (5 bases each). Germline CDR1 and CDR2: MNHEY and SMNVEV (reference sequence). The CDR3 totals 17 residues. V was trimmed by 7 bases and J by 2 bases, leaving 22 bases between them. DNA of the CDR3: TGTGCCAGCACCCGAACGGGGACCCCCGGGATCACAGATACGCAGTATTTT. It is translated as CASTRTGTPGITDTQYF.

The V gene is TRBV27, the J gene TRBJ1-2; TRBD1 matches at 9 bases. Germline CDR1 and CDR2: MNHEY and SMNVEV (reference sequence). There are 15 residues in the CDR3. V was clipped by 5 bases and J by 5 bases; unmatched bases: 9. CDR3 loop: CASSHGQGRGYGYTF. CDR3 nucleotide sequence: TGTGCCAGCAGTCACGGACAGGGGAGGGGTTATGGCTACACCTTC.

DNA of the CDR3: TGTGCCAGCAGAAAACTAGCGGGGTCCTCCTACGAGCAGTACTTC. Translating gives CASRKLAGSSYEQYF. The J gene is TRBJ2-7, the V gene TRBV11-2, with 10 bases lining up with TRBD2. Germline loops: CDR1 SGHAT, CDR2 FQNNGV. The CDR3 sequence is 15 residues long. V lost 6 bases to trimming and J lost 0 bases; unmatched junction nucleotides: 5. Drawing the rest from reference TRBV11-2 and TRBJ2-7, the complete variable domain is EAGVAQSPRYKIIEKRQSVAFWCNPISGHATLYWYQQILGQGPKLLIQFQNNGVVDDSQLPKDRFSAERLKGVDSTLKIQPAKLEDSAVYLCASRKLAGSSYEQYFGPGTRLTVT.